A selection of T cell receptor beta chains follows, all from one sample in a study of shared clonotypes between healthy human individuals. Assay used: immunoSEQ multiplex PCR; TCRdb lists only in-frame clones, some missing. The sample has 2 million to 2.5 million clones; 80% to 95% are singletons. The sequenced sample was naive CD4+ T cells from PBMCs. The source is a man between 18 and 29 years old in good health. Some clones in this sample may be carry-over from other donors' samples. CDR3s include the opening cysteine and the closing phenylalanine or tryptophan. The D gene is left open where the match is weak. The size entry is marked missing in some rows and otherwise reads once, few, many or a size class.

size: NA
D: NA
J: TRBJ1-1
V: TRBV4-1
DNA: TGCGCCAGCAGCCGGGGGAGGGCTGAAGCTTTCTTT
CDR3: CASSRGRAEAFF

size: NA
D: TRBD2
J: TRBJ2-1
V: TRBV7-4
DNA: TGTGCCAGCAGCTCATTGCTTGGGACTAGTCGCTCCGACGGGTGCAATGAGCAGTTCTTC
CDR3: CASSSLLGTSRSDGCNEQFF

size: NA
D: TRBD2
J: TRBJ2-2
V: TRBV11-3
DNA: TGTGCCAGCAGCCGAGGAGGGAGGGCGTCCGGGGAGCTGTTTTTT
CDR3: CASSRGGRASGELFF

size: NA
D: NA
J: TRBJ2-1
V: TRBV27
DNA: TGTGCCAGCAGTTTATGGGGGAACTCCGTAAAACTCAATGAGCAGTTCTTC
CDR3: CASSLWGNSVKLNEQFF

size: NA
D: TRBD1
J: TRBJ1-2
V: TRBV19
DNA: TGTGCCAGTAGTGGACAGGTTTATGGCTACACCTTC
CDR3: CASSGQVYGYTF

size: NA
D: TRBD2
J: TRBJ2-3
V: TRBV7-9
DNA: TGTGCCAGCAGAAGAAACAGCGGGATGACAGATACGCAGTATTTT
CDR3: CASRRNSGMTDTQYF

size: NA
D: TRBD2
J: TRBJ2-7
V: TRBV5-1
DNA: TGCGCCAGCAGCCTAACTAGCGGAACCTACGAGCAGTACTTC
CDR3: CASSLTSGTYEQYF

size: NA
D: NA
J: TRBJ1-1
V: TRBV15
DNA: TGTGCCACCAGCAGATACGGGGCACCAACTGAAGCTTTCTTT
CDR3: CATSRYGAPTEAFF

size: NA
D: NA
J: TRBJ1-1
V: TRBV27
DNA: TGTGCCGTCGGTAGGGGGGGCCGGGTAACTGAAGCTTTCTTT
CDR3: CAVGRGGRVTEAFF

size: NA
D: TRBD2
J: TRBJ2-1
V: TRBV7-2
DNA: TGTGCCAGCACCCAAAGACTAGCGGGATTGAATGAGCAGTTCTTC
CDR3: CASTQRLAGLNEQFF

size: NA
D: TRBD1
J: TRBJ2-7
V: TRBV4-1
DNA: TGCGCCAGCAGCCAGCCACTGGGGACAGGTTTCTACGAGCAGTACTTC
CDR3: CASSQPLGTGFYEQYF

size: NA
D: NA
J: TRBJ1-1
V: TRBV25-1
DNA: TGTGCCAGCAGTGAATTGCGGGGGGCGAGCACTGAAGCTTTCTTT
CDR3: CASSELRGASTEAFF

size: NA
D: NA
J: TRBJ2-5
V: TRBV28
DNA: TGTGCCAGCAGTTCGCTCTCGGGGTTGGAGACCCAGTACTTC
CDR3: CASSSLSGLETQYF

size: NA
D: TRBD1
J: TRBJ1-1
V: TRBV2
DNA: TGTGCCAGCAGTGAAAGGACAGGGGGAACTGAAGCTTTCTTT
CDR3: CASSERTGGTEAFF

size: NA
D: NA
J: TRBJ2-6
V: TRBV19
DNA: TGTGCCGCCCTTGGGCGGGAAAAGGGGAATGGGGCCAACGTCCTGACTTTC
CDR3: CAALGREKGNGANVLTF

size: NA
D: NA
J: TRBJ2-3
V: TRBV28
DNA: TGTGCCACCAAAGCGGCGGATGGGACATACACAGATACGCAGTATTTT
CDR3: CATKAADGTYTDTQYF

size: NA
D: NA
J: TRBJ1-1
V: TRBV6-1
DNA: TGTGCCAGCAGGGAAGGTATGGGTGAAGCTTTCTTT
CDR3: CASREGMGEAFF

size: NA
D: TRBD1
J: TRBJ2-7
V: TRBV27
DNA: TGTGCCAGCAGTTCTCTGGGACAGGGTAACCCCGAGCAGTACTTC
CDR3: CASSSLGQGNPEQYF

size: NA
D: NA
J: TRBJ2-7
V: TRBV5-6
DNA: TGTGCCAGCAGCTCCACGTATAGCTCCTACGAGCAGTACTTC
CDR3: CASSSTYSSYEQYF

size: NA
D: TRBD2
J: TRBJ2-2
V: TRBV7-3
DNA: TGTGCCAGCAGCCCCGGACTAGCGTTAAACACCGGGGAGCTGTTTTTT
CDR3: CASSPGLALNTGELFF

size: NA
D: NA
J: TRBJ1-4
V: TRBV6-5
DNA: TGTGCCAGCAGTTACCAAACAACAGTGGTAAATGAAAAACTGTTTTTT
CDR3: CASSYQTTVVNEKLFF

size: NA
D: NA
J: TRBJ1-2
V: TRBV4-1
DNA: TGCGCCAGCAGCCAAGTTGCGACTCCCAAGCAAAGTGGCTACACCTTC
CDR3: CASSQVATPKQSGYTF

size: NA
D: NA
J: TRBJ1-1
V: TRBV5-1
DNA: TGCGCCAGCAGCGCCACTCCATCGAACACTGAAGCTTTCTTT
CDR3: CASSATPSNTEAFF

size: NA
D: NA
J: TRBJ2-4
V: TRBV5-6
DNA: TGTGCCAGCAGCTTTCTCGGGGGATCCAAAAACATTCAGTACTTC
CDR3: CASSFLGGSKNIQYF

size: NA
D: TRBD2
J: TRBJ2-3
V: TRBV7-2
DNA: TGTGCCAGCAGCCCGGGACTAGCGGGTTCGGATACGCAGTATTTT
CDR3: CASSPGLAGSDTQYF

size: NA
D: NA
J: TRBJ2-1
V: TRBV5-4
DNA: TGTGCCAGCAGCGCAAGTTATGAGCAGTTCTTC
CDR3: CASSASYEQFF

size: NA
D: TRBD2
J: TRBJ2-7
V: TRBV9
DNA: TGTGCCAGCAGCGTTAGCGGGAGGCACTCCGCCGAGCAGTACTTC
CDR3: CASSVSGRHSAEQYF

size: once
D: TRBD2
J: TRBJ2-3
V: TRBV14
DNA: TGTGCCAGCAGCCAAGGCGGGGGTCGGGCACAGTATTTT
CDR3: CASSQGGGRAQYF

size: NA
D: TRBD1
J: TRBJ2-5
V: TRBV29-1
DNA: TGCAGCGTCCTTACAGGGGGCCAAGAGACCCAGTACTTC
CDR3: CSVLTGGQETQYF

size: NA
D: NA
J: TRBJ2-5
V: TRBV20-1
DNA: TGCAGTGCTATCTCCCGTCTTATCTGGTACTTC
CDR3: CSAISRLIWYF

size: NA
D: TRBD1
J: TRBJ1-1
V: TRBV19
DNA: TGTGCCAGTAGTCTACGACAGGGCCCCACTGAAGCTTTCTTT
CDR3: CASSLRQGPTEAFF

size: few
D: NA
J: TRBJ2-1
V: TRBV21-1
DNA: TGTGCCATGGGTAGCGGGGGATACAATGAGCAGTTCTTC
CDR3: CAMGSGGYNEQFF

size: few
D: TRBD1
J: TRBJ1-5
V: TRBV5-1
DNA: TGCGCCAGCAGCCCGGGGACAGAAAATCAGCCCCAGCATTTT
CDR3: CASSPGTENQPQHF

size: NA
D: NA
J: TRBJ2-7
V: TRBV28
DNA: TGTGCCAGCAGTTCCGAAAGCTACGAGCAGTACTTC
CDR3: CASSSESYEQYF

size: few
D: NA
J: TRBJ1-1
V: TRBV27
DNA: TGTGCCAGCAGTTCGGGGGTGAACACTGAAGCTTTCTTT
CDR3: CASSSGVNTEAFF

size: NA
D: NA
J: TRBJ1-1
V: TRBV14
DNA: TGTGCCAGCAGCCAAGACCACAGAAACACTGAAGCTTTCTTT
CDR3: CASSQDHRNTEAFF

size: NA
D: NA
J: TRBJ2-3
V: TRBV5-1
DNA: TGCGCCAGCAGCTTGGCGGGGGTGAGGGACACAGATACGCAGTATTTT
CDR3: CASSLAGVRDTDTQYF

size: NA
D: TRBD2
J: TRBJ2-1
V: TRBV7-2
DNA: TGTGCCAGCAGCGAGACTAGCGGGATAGGTGAGCAGTTCTTC
CDR3: CASSETSGIGEQFF

size: NA
D: NA
J: TRBJ1-3
V: TRBV28
DNA: TGTGCCAGCAGTTTCCCATGGAGCTCTGGAAACACCATATATTTT
CDR3: CASSFPWSSGNTIYF